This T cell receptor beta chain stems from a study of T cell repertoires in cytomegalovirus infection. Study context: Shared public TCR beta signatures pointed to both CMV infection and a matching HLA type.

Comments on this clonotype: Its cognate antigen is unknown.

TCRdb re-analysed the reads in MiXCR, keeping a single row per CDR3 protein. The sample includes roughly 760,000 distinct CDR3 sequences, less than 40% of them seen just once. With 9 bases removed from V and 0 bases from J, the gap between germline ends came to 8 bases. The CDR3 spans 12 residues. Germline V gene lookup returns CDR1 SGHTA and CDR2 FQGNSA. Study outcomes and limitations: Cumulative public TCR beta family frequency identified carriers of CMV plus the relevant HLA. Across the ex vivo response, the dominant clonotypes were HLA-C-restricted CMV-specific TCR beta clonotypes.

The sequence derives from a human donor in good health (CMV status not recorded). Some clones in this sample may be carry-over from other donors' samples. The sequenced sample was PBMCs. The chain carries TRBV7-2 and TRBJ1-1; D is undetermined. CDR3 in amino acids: CARTPVNTEAFF. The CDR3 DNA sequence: TGTGCCAGGACGCCGGTGAACACTGAAGCTTTCTTT.